The 32 T cell receptor beta chains below come from one sample, sequenced in a study of T cell responses to AZD1222 COVID-19 vaccine. Clones were sequenced by immunoSEQ multiplex PCR, and TCRdb holds only the in-frame ones, with some missing. The sample has 95,000 to 110,000 clones; around 91% are singletons. The sample in question was peripheral blood, obtained on day 0 of AZD1222 vaccination. These receptors came from an adult in good health.

The V and J genes are TRBV7-9 and TRBJ1-6; TRBD1 matches 11 bases. Germline CDR1 and CDR2: SEHNR and FQNEAQ (reference sequence). CDR3 length: 15 amino acids. V shed 6 bases and J 6 bases; nucleotides not matched to a gene: 4. The CDR3 region has the DNA TGTGCCAGCAGACTCGGGACAGGGGGTAATTCACCCCTCCACTTT. Its translation: CASRLGTGGNSPLHF.

V gene TRBV28 combines with J gene TRBJ1-2; 11 nucleotides match TRBD1. The CDR3 runs 17 residues. Germline trimming cut 8 bases from V and 7 bases from J; bases unmatched to any gene: 18. CDR1 is MDHEN and CDR2 is SYDVKM in the germline V gene. This chain's CDR3 is CASEEGTGGAGSFGYTF. CDR3 DNA: TGTGCCAGCGAGGAAGGGACAGGGGGTGCGGGATCTTTTGGCTACACCTTC.

The rearrangement uses TRBV6-2 or TRBV6-3 and TRBJ2-3; the D call may be TRBD1 or TRBD2 (5 bases each). Germline CDR1 reads MNHEY; CDR2 reads SVGEGT. Trimming stripped 2 bases from V and 5 bases from J, with 17 bases between. The CDR3 is 16 amino acids. The CDR3 coding sequence is TGTGCCAGCAGTTACGGAGGCAGGGCCCTCGGAGATACGCAGTATTTT. It encodes CASSYGGRALGDTQYF.

This clone was seen only a few times. The V and J genes are TRBV4-1 and TRBJ1-1; TRBD1 aligns across 9 bases. Germline CDR1 reads MGHRA; CDR2 reads YSYEKL. The CDR3 is 16 amino acids. J gave up 1 base and V 2 bases, and 5 bases lay outside the gene matches. The CDR3 coding sequence is TGCGCCAGCAGCCAAAGGACAGGGGTAACGAACACTGAAGCTTTCTTT. Translating gives CASSQRTGVTNTEAFF.

The rearrangement links TRBV5-1 to TRBJ2-4; D is uncertain. The V and J ends lost 4 bases and 5 bases respectively, with 4 bases between them. The CDR3 totals 11 residues. The germline V gene encodes CDR1 SGHRS and CDR2 YFSETQ. The CDR3 is CASSAENIQYF. Here the CDR3 DNA reads TGCGCCAGCAGCGCTGAAAACATTCAGTACTTC.

This clone was observed a single time. This sequence joins TRBV30 and TRBJ2-5; the D gene is possibly TRBD1 (6 bases). The germline CDR1 and CDR2 sequences are GTSNPN and SVGIG (reference sequence). The CDR3 loop spans 12 amino acids. The V gene lost 5 bases and the J gene lost 2 bases, with 9 bases spanning the gap. CDR3 bases: TGTGCCTGGCGGACAGTTCAAGAGACCCAGTACTTC. Protein: CAWRTVQETQYF.

The CDR3 loop is CSVSLQGNTEAFF. In DNA, the CDR3 is TGCAGCGTCTCCTTACAGGGTAACACTGAAGCTTTCTTT. This rearrangement joins TRBV29-1 to TRBJ1-1, with D possibly being TRBD1 (6 bases). CDR1 is SQVTM and CDR2 is ANQGSEA in the germline V gene. CDR3 length equals 13 residues. Trimming shortened V by 6 bases and J by 2 bases, and 13 bases separated the two germline ends.

V and J are TRBV5-4 and TRBJ2-7; TRBD2 aligns across 9 bases. Germline lookup yields CDR1 SGHNT and CDR2 YYREEE (reference sequence). After removal of 6 bases from V and 7 bases from J, the junction contained 17 bases not matched to a gene. This CDR3 region has 16 residues. CDR3 DNA: TGTGCCAGCAAAATCGAAGCTAGCGGGACTTTTTATGAGCAGTACTTC. It is translated as CASKIEASGTFYEQYF.

V and J are TRBV2 and TRBJ2-2; 10 positions agree with TRBD2. Germline CDR1 and CDR2: SNHLY and FYNNEI. The CDR3 length is 14 residues. V lost 7 bases and J lost 6; bases outside the gene matches: 5. The CDR3 loop reads CASKSGGASGELFF. CDR3 nucleotide sequence: TGTGCCAGCAAAAGCGGGGGGGCCTCCGGGGAGCTGTTTTTT.

This clone was detected only once. The rearrangement links TRBV5-6 to TRBJ2-3; 7 nucleotides align to TRBD2. The CDR3 is 16 residues long. In germline, CDR1 is SGHDT, CDR2 YYEEEE. The V segment lost 2 bases and the J segment 4 bases; nucleotides outside the gene matches: 10. This CDR3 is CASSLRAIGRADTQYF. In DNA form, the CDR3 reads TGTGCCAGCAGCTTACGGGCCATAGGGAGGGCAGATACGCAGTATTTT.

This clone was observed once. This sequence joins TRBV6-6 and TRBJ1-6; 7 bases agree with TRBD1. Germline V lookup: CDR1 MNHNY, CDR2 SVGAGI (reference sequence). This CDR3 comprises 15 residues. V lost 5 bases and J lost 6; bases outside the gene matches: 7. The CDR3 loop is CASSERQGGNSPLHF. The CDR3 DNA is TGTGCCAGCAGTGAGAGACAGGGTGGTAATTCACCCCTCCACTTT.

The rearrangement uses TRBV11-2 and TRBJ1-2, with D possibly being TRBD1 (6 bases). CDR1 and CDR2 from the germline V gene are SGHAT and FQNNGV. This CDR3 region has 12 residues. V lost 5 bases, J lost 9 bases, and 13 bases lay in between. CDR3 in amino acids: CASSTNQGSYTF. As DNA, the CDR3 is TGTGCCAGCAGCACAAACCAGGGGAGCTACACCTTC.

In DNA, the CDR3 is TGTGCCAGCAGCTTAGATACCACCTACGAGCAGTACTTC. Translation: CASSLDTTYEQYF. V and J are TRBV7-3 and TRBJ2-7; D remains unclear. The CDR3 is 13 amino acids. Trimming removed 2 bases from V and 2 bases from J, with 7 bases in between. Germline CDR1 SGHTA, CDR2 FQGTGA.

The chain carries TRBV5-1 and TRBJ2-3, with 11 bases identical to TRBD2. CDR1 and CDR2 from the germline V gene are SGHRS and YFSETQ. The CDR3 is 16 residues long. The ends lost 0 bases at V and 2 bases at J; junction bases unmatched: 2. CDR3 nucleotide sequence: TGCGCCAGCAGCTTGGCTAGCGGGGGGTACACAGATACGCAGTATTTT. This gives the protein CASSLASGGYTDTQYF.

The chain links TRBV9 to TRBJ2-2; a weak D match, TRBD1 (7 bases). From germline, CDR1 is SGDLS and CDR2 YYNGEE. This CDR3 has 16 residues. The V and J ends lost 2 bases and 5 bases respectively, with 16 bases between them. In DNA, the CDR3 is TGTGCCAGCAGCGTGGGCGGGACAGTCCTTACCGGGGAGCTGTTTTTT. This encodes CASSVGGTVLTGELFF.

The rearrangement links TRBV2 to TRBJ2-1; 13 positions match TRBD2. The CDR3 has 15 amino acids. Trimming took 5 bases from V and 8 from J; bases not matched to a gene: 6. Germline CDR1 and CDR2: SNHLY and FYNNEI. CDR3 nucleotide sequence: TGTGCCAGCAGTCGGACTAGCGGGGGTTTGGATGAGCAGTTCTTC. Translating it yields CASSRTSGGLDEQFF.

The J gene is TRBJ1-6, the V gene TRBV6-1; no reliable D call. CDR1 and CDR2 (germline): MNHNS, SASEGT. The length of the CDR3 is 12 residues. Trimming removed 1 base from V and 10 bases from J, with 5 bases in between. The CDR3 region is CASSEGRSPLHF. The CDR3 bases are TGTGCCAGCAGTGAAGGCCGGTCACCCCTCCACTTT.

In its sample, this clone was seen a few times. The V and J genes are TRBV9 and TRBJ1-1; 8 bases fit TRBD1. The J segment lost 1 base and the V segment lost 4 bases, leaving 3 bases of the junction unmatched. Germline V CDR1 and CDR2: SGDLS, YYNGEE. This CDR3 comprises 14 residues. CDR3 in DNA: TGTGCCAGCAGCCCACAGGGGGGGAACACTGAAGCTTTCTTT. Translating it yields CASSPQGGNTEAFF.

V and J are TRBV5-1 and TRBJ1-1, with unresolved D. Looked up from germline, CDR1 is SGHRS and CDR2 is YFSETQ. V was clipped by 0 bases and J by 1 base, with 7 bases between them. The CDR3 runs to 14 residues. The CDR3 protein is CASSLGHPNTEAFF. The CDR3 DNA reads TGCGCCAGCAGCTTGGGACATCCGAACACTGAAGCTTTCTTT.

The chain joins TRBV7-9 to TRBJ2-7; a possible D gene is TRBD2 (5 bases). CDR1 and CDR2 (germline): SEHNR, FQNEAQ (reference sequence). The CDR3 is 13 residues long. Deletions cut 2 bases from V and 0 bases from J, with 5 bases between. The CDR3 loop is CASSLTSSYEQYF. CDR3 sequence (DNA): TGTGCCAGCAGCTTAACTAGCTCCTACGAGCAGTACTTC.

The chain combines TRBV7-8 with TRBJ2-1, with D unclear. CDR3 length equals 15 residues. Trimming took 3 bases from V and 7 from J, leaving 16 bases between them. Germline CDR1 is SGHVS and CDR2 is FQNEAQ. For the CDR3, the DNA is TGTGCCAGCAGCTTTAGACTTGTCGGCCGGAATGAGCAGTTCTTC. This gives the protein CASSFRLVGRNEQFF. Based on the CDR3 plus reference TRBV7-8 and TRBJ2-1, the full variable domain is GAGVSQSPRYKVAKRGQDVALRCDPISGHVSLFWYQQALGQGPEFLTYFQNEAQLDKSGLPSDRFFAERPEGSVSTLKIQRTQQEDSAVYLCASSFRLVGRNEQFFGPGTRLTVL.

V gene TRBV27 combines with J gene TRBJ1-5; D is possibly TRBD1 (5 bases). The CDR3 has 14 residues. The V end was cut by 4 bases, the J end by 5 bases, with 12 bases between. From germline, CDR1 is MNHEY and CDR2 SMNVEV (reference sequence). The CDR3: CASSSTGGHQPQHF. The DNA for the CDR3 is TGTGCCAGCAGTTCTACAGGTGGGCATCAGCCCCAGCATTTT.

CDR3 nucleotides: TGCAGTGCTAGTTCATCTGGGACAGGACAAGAGACCCAGTACTTC. Translated, it gives CSASSSGTGQETQYF. The chain joins TRBV20-1 to TRBJ2-5, with 8 bases fitting TRBD1. V was clipped by 3 bases and J by 2 bases; unmatched bases: 8. The CDR3 is made up of 15 amino acids. Looked up from germline, CDR1 is DFQATT and CDR2 is SNEGSKA (reference sequence).

This CDR3 is CASSSRGTGELFF. DNA of the CDR3: TGTGCCAGCAGTTCCAGGGGCACCGGGGAGCTGTTTTTT. The V gene is TRBV27, the J gene TRBJ2-2, with D possibly being TRBD1 (6 bases). Germline V gene sequence: CDR1 MNHEY, CDR2 SMNVEV (reference sequence). The CDR3 length is 13 residues. Trimming left V 4 bases short and J 4 bases short, with 7 bases between.

The rearrangement joins TRBV7-2 to TRBJ2-7; 9 bases line up with TRBD2. The V segment lost 3 bases and the J segment 6 bases; nucleotides outside the gene matches: 9. The CDR3 sequence is 15 residues long. Germline V lookup: CDR1 SGHTA, CDR2 FQGNSA. The CDR3 nucleotides read TGTGCCAGCAGCTTCTCTAGCGGGGAATTGGTCGAGCAGTACTTC. Translated, it gives CASSFSSGELVEQYF.

The count of this clone is one. The rearrangement links TRBV27 to TRBJ1-1; 9 bases are a match to TRBD1. In germline, CDR1 is MNHEY, CDR2 SMNVEV (reference sequence). CDR3 size: 16 residues. V gave up 3 bases and J gave up 0 bases; unmatched junction bases: 5. The CDR3 DNA reads TGTGCCAGCAGTTTGGCCGGGACAGGGATGAACACTGAAGCTTTCTTT. This translates into CASSLAGTGMNTEAFF.

The chain has TRBV4-3 and TRBJ1-6, with D perhaps matching TRBD1 (5 bases). Germline V gives CDR1 LGHNA, CDR2 YSLEER. V lost 3 bases to trimming and J lost 0 bases, with 12 bases between them. The CDR3 extends over 17 amino acids. CDR3 residues: CASSQGGASSYNSPLHF. DNA for the CDR3: TGCGCCAGCAGCCAGGGGGGAGCCAGCTCCTATAATTCACCCCTCCACTTT.

This clone was observed once. The genes are TRBV13 and TRBJ1-5; D unresolved. Germline loops: CDR1 PRHDT, CDR2 FYEKMQ (reference sequence). The CDR3 has 15 residues. Trimming cost V 0 bases and J 11 bases, with 17 bases left between them. CDR3 sequence: CASSLGGAGGSSQHF. The CDR3 region has the DNA TGTGCCAGCAGCTTAGGGGGTGCAGGAGGTTCGTCCCAGCATTTT.

The chain uses TRBV9 and TRBJ2-1, with a tentative D call TRBD1 (6 bases). The CDR3 consists of 11 residues. The V end was cut by 3 bases, the J end by 12 bases, with 10 bases between. CDR1 SGDLS and CDR2 YYNGEE come from the germline V gene. CDR3 loop: CASSGLQGQFF. In DNA, the CDR3 is TGTGCCAGCAGCGGGCTACAGGGGCAGTTCTTC.

The chain carries TRBV18 and TRBJ2-1; TRBD2 aligns across 8 bases. The CDR3 length is 14 residues. Germline values: CDR1 KGHSH, CDR2 LQKENI. V lost 3 bases, J lost 7 bases, and 5 bases stayed unmatched. CDR3: CASSPPGGRNEQFF. The CDR3 region has the DNA TGTGCCAGCTCACCGCCGGGGGGGAGAAATGAGCAGTTCTTC.

The gene calls are TRBV19 and TRBJ1-6; D gene ambiguous. This CDR3 comprises 15 residues. Germline assignment: CDR1 LNHDA and CDR2 SQIVND (reference sequence). V shed 5 bases and J shed 0 bases, with 8 bases lying between them. The CDR3 nucleotides read TGTGCCAGTAGTTTGGGGAGCTCCTATAATTCACCCCTCCACTTT. Translating it yields CASSLGSSYNSPLHF.

This chain uses TRBV6-4 with TRBJ2-3; D gene uncertain. This CDR3 is 13 amino acids long. Germline lookup yields CDR1 MRHNA and CDR2 SNTAGT. The germline V and J ends were trimmed by 3 bases and 6 bases, with 10 bases remaining between them. The CDR3 loop reads CASSEKEWDTQYF. CDR3 in DNA: TGTGCCAGCAGTGAGAAGGAGTGGGATACGCAGTATTTT.